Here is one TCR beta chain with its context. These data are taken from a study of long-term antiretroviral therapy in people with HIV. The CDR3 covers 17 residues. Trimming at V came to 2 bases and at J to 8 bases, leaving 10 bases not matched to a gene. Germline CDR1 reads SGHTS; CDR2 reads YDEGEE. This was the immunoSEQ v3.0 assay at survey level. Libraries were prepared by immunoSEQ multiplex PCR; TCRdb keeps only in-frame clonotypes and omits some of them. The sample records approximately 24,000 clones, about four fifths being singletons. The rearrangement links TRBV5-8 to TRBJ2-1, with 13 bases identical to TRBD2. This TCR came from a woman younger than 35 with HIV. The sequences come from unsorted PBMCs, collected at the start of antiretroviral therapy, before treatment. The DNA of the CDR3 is TGTGCCAGCAGCTTAGGTTGGACTAGCGGGGGAGAAGATGAGCAGTTCTTC. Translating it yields CASSLGWTSGGEDEQFF.